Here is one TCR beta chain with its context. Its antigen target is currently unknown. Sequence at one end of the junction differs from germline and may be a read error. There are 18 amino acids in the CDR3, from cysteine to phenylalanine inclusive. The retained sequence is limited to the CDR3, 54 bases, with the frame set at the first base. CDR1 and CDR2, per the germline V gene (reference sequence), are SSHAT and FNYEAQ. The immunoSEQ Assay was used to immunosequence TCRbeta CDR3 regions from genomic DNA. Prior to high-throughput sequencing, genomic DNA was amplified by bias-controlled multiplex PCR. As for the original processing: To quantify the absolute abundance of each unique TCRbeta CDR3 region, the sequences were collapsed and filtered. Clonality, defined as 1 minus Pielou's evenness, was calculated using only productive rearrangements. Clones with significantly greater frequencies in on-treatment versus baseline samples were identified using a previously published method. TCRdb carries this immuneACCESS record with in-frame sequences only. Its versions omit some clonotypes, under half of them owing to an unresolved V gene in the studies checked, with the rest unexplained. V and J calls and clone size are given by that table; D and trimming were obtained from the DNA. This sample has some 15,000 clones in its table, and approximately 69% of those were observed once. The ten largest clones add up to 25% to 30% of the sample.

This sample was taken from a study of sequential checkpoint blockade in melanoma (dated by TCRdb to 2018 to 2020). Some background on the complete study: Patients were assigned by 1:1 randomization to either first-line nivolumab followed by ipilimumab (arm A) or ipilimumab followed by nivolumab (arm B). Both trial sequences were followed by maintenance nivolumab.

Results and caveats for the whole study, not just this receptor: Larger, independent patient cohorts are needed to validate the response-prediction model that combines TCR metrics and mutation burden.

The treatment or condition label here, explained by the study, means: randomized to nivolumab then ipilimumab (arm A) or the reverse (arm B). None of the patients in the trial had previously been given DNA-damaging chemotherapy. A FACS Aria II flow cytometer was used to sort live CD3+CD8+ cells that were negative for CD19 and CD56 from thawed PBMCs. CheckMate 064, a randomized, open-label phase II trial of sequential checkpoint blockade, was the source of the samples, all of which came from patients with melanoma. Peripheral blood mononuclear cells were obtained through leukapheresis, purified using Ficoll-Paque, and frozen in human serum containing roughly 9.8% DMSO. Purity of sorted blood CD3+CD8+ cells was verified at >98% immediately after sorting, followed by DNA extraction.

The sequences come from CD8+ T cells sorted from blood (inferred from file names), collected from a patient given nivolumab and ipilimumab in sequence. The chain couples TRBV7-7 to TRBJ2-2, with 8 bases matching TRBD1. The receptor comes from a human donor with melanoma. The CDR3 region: CASSFSAWTGSGTGELFF. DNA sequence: TGTGCTAGCAGCTTCTCAGCTTGGACAGGGTCAGGCACCGGGGAGCTGTTTTTT.